A single sample is the source of the 14 T cell receptor beta chains below, sequenced in a study of CD8 T cells in ankylosing spondylitis. In TCRdb, the 5' RACE reads were re-called with MiXCR into one record per CDR3 protein. The sample records 500,000 to 650,000 distinct CDR3 sequences, approximately 5.3% being singletons. Study observations and caveats: Eight or nine highly homologous variants formed a TCR beta motif that appeared characteristic of ankylosing spondylitis blood.

Their target antigens are unknown. The specimen was blood, either unsorted or a sorted T cell fraction (not recorded which). These receptors were taken from a male donor with ankylosing spondylitis.

There are many counts of this clonotype. This rearrangement joins TRBV28 to TRBJ1-2; D not resolved. Germline lookup yields CDR1 MDHEN and CDR2 SYDVKM. This CDR3 spans 11 amino acids. Trimming removed 7 bases from V and 2 bases from J, with 5 bases in between. CDR3 in amino acids: CASIKNYGYTF. Written as DNA, the CDR3 is TGTGCCAGCATTAAAAACTATGGCTACACCTTC.

This clonotype was observed at least ten times. The V call is TRBV30, the J call TRBJ2-1; 7 bases map to TRBD2. Germline trimming cut 0 bases from V and 2 bases from J; bases unmatched to any gene: 4. The CDR3 totals 15 residues. CDR1 GTSNPN and CDR2 SVGIG come from the germline V gene (reference sequence). Here the CDR3 reads CAWSVYGGAYNEQFF. In DNA, the CDR3 is TGTGCCTGGAGTGTATATGGGGGGGCCTACAATGAGCAGTTCTTC.

This clonotype was counted at least ten times. This sequence joins TRBV7-3 and TRBJ1-2; a weak D match, TRBD1 (5 bases). Between the trimmed V and J ends, which lost 3 bases and 4 bases, there was a span of 9 bases. The CDR3 runs 13 residues. Germline lookup yields CDR1 SGHTA and CDR2 FQGTGA. The CDR3 sequence is CASSFTGVYGYTF. DNA of the CDR3: TGTGCCAGCAGCTTCACAGGAGTCTATGGCTACACCTTC.

This clonotype has ten or more counts. This chain links TRBV7-2 with TRBJ1-6; D is possibly TRBD1 (5 bases). Germline-derived CDR1 and CDR2 are SGHTA and FQGNSA. The CDR3 runs to 14 residues. Trimming shortened V by 5 bases and J by 10 bases, and 15 bases separated the two germline ends. As DNA, the CDR3 is TGTGCCAGCAGCCCTACCAGGGAGGAATCACCCCTCCACTTT. Its protein product is CASSPTREESPLHF. Supplemented by reference TRBV7-2 and TRBJ1-6, the full variable domain reads GAGVSQSPSNKVTEKGKDVELRCDPISGHTALYWYRQSLGQGLEFLIYFQGNSAPDKSGLPSDRFSAERTGGSVSTLTIQRTQQEDSAVYLCASSPTREESPLHFGNGTRLTVT.

This clonotype appeared many times. The V and J genes are TRBV5-1 and TRBJ2-5; D could derive from TRBD1 or TRBD2 (5 bases each). Germline V CDR1 and CDR2: SGHRS, YFSETQ. The length of the CDR3 is 15 residues. V dropped 4 bases and J dropped 1 base, with 14 bases sitting between them. The CDR3 sequence is CASSPQGPFQETQYF. DNA for the CDR3: TGCGCCAGCAGCCCCCAGGGACCTTTCCAAGAGACCCAGTACTTC.

This clonotype was recorded many times. This rearrangement joins TRBV20-1 to TRBJ2-5, with D perhaps given as TRBD1 or TRBD2 (5 bases each). This CDR3 region has 13 residues. Trimming removed 2 bases at V and 5 bases at J, with 12 bases between. Per germline, CDR1 DFQATT and CDR2 SNEGSKA (reference sequence). CDR3 sequence reads: CSARRDGPETQYF. CDR3 coding DNA: TGCAGTGCTAGACGGGACGGGCCGGAGACCCAGTACTTC.

This clonotype was observed many times. This chain joins TRBV4-3 and TRBJ2-3; D is undetermined. Trimming removed 1 base at V and 4 bases at J, with 9 bases between. Germline-derived CDR1 and CDR2 are LGHNA and YSLEER. This CDR3 comprises 14 residues. This CDR3 is CASSQVGSPDTQYF. CDR3 nucleotides: TGCGCCAGCAGCCAAGTGGGGTCCCCAGATACGCAGTATTTT.

At least ten counts were recorded for this clonotype. V and J are TRBV6-5 and TRBJ1-5; 9 nucleotides agree with TRBD1. The V and J ends lost 4 bases and 4 bases, in that order; junction bases with no gene match: 11. This CDR3 is 17 amino acids long. Germline CDR1 is MNHEY and CDR2 is SVGAGI. The CDR3 bases are TGTGCCAGCAGTTTGCCGGGACAGGGTGTTAGGAATCAGCCCCAGCATTTT. Amino acid sequence: CASSLPGQGVRNQPQHF.

This clonotype was recorded many times. The gene calls are TRBV15 and TRBJ1-1; no definite D call. CDR3 length: 13 amino acids. The V and J ends lost 1 base and 2 bases respectively, with 5 bases between them. Germline V gives CDR1 LNHNV, CDR2 YYDKDF (reference sequence). As DNA, the CDR3 is TGTGCCACCAGCAGAGCCAGAAACACTGAAGCTTTCTTT. Its protein product is CATSRARNTEAFF.

This clonotype occurred many times. The rearrangement joins TRBV20-1 to TRBJ2-7; 11 nucleotides align to TRBD2. The CDR3 covers 15 residues. V trimming: 6 bases; J trimming: 4 bases; junction bases outside the gene matches: 11. From germline, CDR1 is DFQATT and CDR2 SNEGSKA (reference sequence). CDR3 loop: CSASGLAGGSYEQYF. The CDR3 bases are TGCAGTGCCAGCGGGCTAGCGGGGGGTTCTTACGAGCAGTACTTC.

In its sample, this clonotype was seen many times. The chain is built from TRBV12-3 or TRBV12-4 and TRBJ2-7; TRBD2 aligns across 12 bases. J was trimmed by 5 bases and V by 5 bases; bases with no gene match: 4. The length of the CDR3 is 14 residues. DNA of the CDR3: TGTGCCAGCAGTATGACTAGCGGGAGTGACGAGCAGTACTTC. Translated, it gives CASSMTSGSDEQYF.

This clonotype was picked up many times. J is TRBJ1-4 and V is TRBV25-1, with D unresolved. The CDR3 is made up of 13 amino acids. Trimming took off 4 bases at V and 10 bases at J, with 13 bases between the two ends. In germline, CDR1 is MGHDK, CDR2 SYGVNS. The CDR3 sequence is CASSGAARPKLFF. CDR3 in DNA: TGTGCCAGCAGTGGGGCCGCGCGGCCAAAACTGTTTTTT.

V gene TRBV5-1 combines with J gene TRBJ2-1; D is undetermined. Germline CDR1 and CDR2: SGHRS and YFSETQ. Trimming stripped 0 bases from V and 9 bases from J, with 10 bases between. This CDR3 is 13 amino acids long. CDR3 in DNA: TGCGCCAGCAGCTTGGACCGCGGCACTGAGCAGTTCTTC. It specifies CASSLDRGTEQFF.

This clonotype was detected ten times or more. The CDR3 nucleotides read TGTGCCATCAGTGCCCATGGCAGAATCACTGAAGCTTTCTTT. This translates into CAISAHGRITEAFF. The chain employs TRBV10-3 and TRBJ1-1, with D hard to call. Per the germline V gene, CDR1 is ENHRY and CDR2 is SYGVKD. The CDR3 covers 14 residues. Trimming left V 4 bases short and J 4 bases short, with 13 bases between.